This T cell receptor (beta chain) was documented in a study of shared clonotypes between healthy human individuals. Findings and limits, study-wide: Rarefaction exposed incomplete sorted-subset sequencing despite large depth.

In the naive CD8 group, cells lacked CD45RO and were positively selected for CCR7, so terminally differentiated effector memory CD45RA+ cells were left out. Once extracted for a subset, genomic DNA was divided evenly among several immunoSEQ plates. Sequencing was performed with immunoSEQ multiplex PCR; in TCRdb, only in-frame clones are kept and a portion is missing. The sample has around 1.9 million clones, around 93% seen once. With respect to this clone: The antigen remains undetermined.

Looked up from germline, CDR1 is MGHRA and CDR2 is YSYEKL. This CDR3 is 18 amino acids long. V lost 0 bases and J lost 0, with 15 bases in between. The sequence came from a man between 18 and 35 years old in good health. Some clones in this sample may be carry-over from other donors' samples. Sequenced: naive CD8+ T cells from PBMCs. The gene calls are TRBV4-1 and TRBJ2-1, with D tentatively TRBD2 (5 bases). CDR3 sequence: CASSQDPAVRSSYNEQFF. The CDR3 DNA reads TGCGCCAGCAGCCAAGACCCAGCGGTAAGAAGCTCCTACAATGAGCAGTTCTTC.